This T cell receptor beta chain was recorded in a study of T cell clonotyping in hematopoietic cell transplantation. Method: immunoSEQ multiplex PCR; TCRdb's copy keeps in-frame clones and lacks some. Seen here are 13,000 to 15,000 clones, approximately 97% observed once, and the top ten hold approximately 4%. The starting material was peripheral blood mononuclear cells, obtained 30 days after allogeneic stem cell transplant. The sequence was collected from a female patient between 50 and 59 years old who had an allogeneic stem cell transplant from an unrelated donor, so T cells may come from the graft donor. Some clones in this sample may be carry-over from other donors' samples.

The CDR3 DNA follows: TGTGCCAGCAGTGAAGAAATAGGGAACACTGAAGCTTTCTTT. Amino acid sequence: CASSEEIGNTEAFF. The chain links TRBV2 to TRBJ1-1; unclear D gene. The V end lost 1 base, the J end lost 1 base, and 7 bases lay between the germline ends. This CDR3 has 14 residues. Per germline, CDR1 SNHLY and CDR2 FYNNEI.